This T cell receptor beta chain was captured in a study of blood T cell repertoires in COVID-19. Study as a whole: Spain, Italy and the United States supplied samples that represented acute and convalescent COVID-19. PBMCs, B-cell-depleted T cells, or T cells were the source of the cDNA or gDNA that made up the material.

In the study's own analysis: Amplification of reference gene primers provided the estimated nucleated cell counts. Sequencing was performed with immunoSEQ multiplex PCR; in TCRdb, only in-frame clones are kept and a portion is missing. V and J calls plus clone size are reproduced from that table; the DNA served to infer D and trimming. In the table there are about 53,000 clones, roughly 89% of which are singletons. Germline V gives CDR1 MNHEY, CDR2 SVGAGI. The CDR3 is 15 residues long. V was pared by 6 bases and J by 2 bases, with 6 bases of the junction left unmatched. This sequence originates from a man older than 75 with acute or convalescent COVID-19. The J gene is TRBJ1-2, the V gene TRBV6-5, with 10 bases aligning to TRBD1. Specimen: peripheral blood. CDR3 DNA: TGTGCCAGCAGAACAACGACAGGGGGCAACTATGGCTACACCTTC. Translated: CASRTTTGGNYGYTF.